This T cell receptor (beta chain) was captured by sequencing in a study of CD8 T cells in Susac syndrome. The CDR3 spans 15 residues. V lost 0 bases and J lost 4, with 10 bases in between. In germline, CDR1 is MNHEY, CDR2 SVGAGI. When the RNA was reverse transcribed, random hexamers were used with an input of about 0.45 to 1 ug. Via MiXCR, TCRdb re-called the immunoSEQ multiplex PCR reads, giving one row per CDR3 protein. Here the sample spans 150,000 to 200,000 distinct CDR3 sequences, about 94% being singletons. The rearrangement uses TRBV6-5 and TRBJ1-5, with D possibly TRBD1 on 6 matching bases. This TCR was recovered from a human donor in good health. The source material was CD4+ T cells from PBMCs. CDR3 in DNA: TGTGCCAGCAGTTACTCGGGGGGGCGTAATCAGCCCCAGCATTTT. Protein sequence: CASSYSGGRNQPQHF.